A single sample is the source of the 23 T cell receptor beta chains below, sequenced in a study of shared clonotypes between healthy human individuals (dated by TCRdb to about 2020). For the CD8 naive samples, CD45RO-negative cells were positively selected for CCR7, yielding a CD45RA+CCR7+ population from which TemRA cells were excluded. The receptor library was made with the immunoSEQ multiplex PCR assay. In its TCRdb copy, this immuneACCESS table keeps in-frame sequences only and misses some clones. Where compared with another copy, unresolved V genes explain less than half of these, and the others have no known cause. The sample data list about 2.1 million clones, and 80% to 95% of these were observed just once. The ten biggest clones cover approximately 1.6% of the sample. The specimen sequenced was naive CD8+ T cells from PBMCs. The cell subset or site label, as the study defines it: CD45RA+CCR7+. These receptors were collected from a man between 18 and 29 years old in good health. Some clones in this sample may be carry-over from other donors' samples.

This clone was picked up one time. V and J are TRBV15 and TRBJ2-7, with 7 bases matching TRBD1. Germline CDR1 is LNHNV and CDR2 is YYDKDF (reference sequence). The CDR3 extends over 15 amino acids. Trimming removed 4 bases from V and 1 base from J; junction bases left unmatched: 7. The CDR3, as DNA: TGTGCCACCAGCAAATGGCAGGGGGTATCCTACGAGCAGTACTTC. Amino acid sequence: CATSKWQGVSYEQYF.

This rearrangement joins TRBV4-1 to TRBJ1-2, with D possibly TRBD1 on 5 matching bases. This CDR3 is built from 17 residues. CDR1 and CDR2 (germline): MGHRA, YSYEKL. Trimming cost V 4 bases and J 3 bases, with 21 bases left between them. For the CDR3, the DNA is TGCGCCAGCAGCCCGAAAGACCAAATCAGGGTCGACTATGGCTACACCTTC. It is translated as CASSPKDQIRVDYGYTF.

The chain carries TRBV28 and TRBJ1-1; no reliable D call. With 5 bases removed from V and 3 bases from J, the gap between germline ends came to 16 bases. The CDR3 runs to 15 residues. Germline-derived CDR1 and CDR2 are MDHEN and SYDVKM. The CDR3, as DNA: TGTGCCAGCAGTCCCCCGGACGGTACCCACACTGAAGCTTTCTTT. Encoded protein: CASSPPDGTHTEAFF.

The chain uses TRBV12-2 and TRBJ2-1; no DNA check was done on the table's D call, TRBD1. TRBV12-2 is labeled a pseudogene. CDR3 length: 15 amino acids. This chain's CDR3 is CASRLGRTGGNEQFF. In DNA form, the CDR3 reads TGTGCAAGTCGCTTGGGTCGGACAGGAGGGAATGAGCAGTTCTTC.

This clone was seen a handful of times. The rearrangement uses TRBV6-1 and TRBJ1-5; D call uncertain. The germline V gene has CDR1 MNHNS and CDR2 SASEGT. V lost 2 bases, J lost 3 bases, and 5 bases lay in between. The CDR3 extends over 13 amino acids. The CDR3 DNA follows: TGTGCCAGCAGTGAAAGGTACAATCAGCCCCAGCATTTT. Protein sequence: CASSERYNQPQHF.

The chain carries TRBV28 and TRBJ2-3, with 8 bases that match TRBD1. Germline CDR1 MDHEN, CDR2 SYDVKM. The V segment lost 5 bases and the J segment 8 bases; nucleotides outside the gene matches: 15. The CDR3 has 16 amino acids. Written as DNA, the CDR3 is TGTGCCAGCAGTCTTGAGTTGGGACAGGTCGTGGTTACGCAGTATTTT. Translation: CASSLELGQVVVTQYF.

This sequence joins TRBV28 and TRBJ1-6; D ambiguous. Germline V gene lookup returns CDR1 MDHEN and CDR2 SYDVKM. CDR3 length equals 12 residues. V shed 5 bases and J shed 11 bases, with 10 bases lying between them. CDR3 nucleotide sequence: TGTGCCAGCAGTCCCCAGCCACCACCCCTCCACTTT. It translates to CASSPQPPPLHF.

This CDR3 reads CASSATGQPSGNTIYF. The CDR3 region has the DNA TGTGCCAGCAGCGCTACGGGACAGCCCTCTGGAAACACCATATATTTT. V and J are TRBV9 and TRBJ1-3; 7 nucleotides align to TRBD1. Germline CDR1 and CDR2: SGDLS and YYNGEE. The CDR3 sequence is 16 residues long. V shed 3 bases and J 0 bases; nucleotides not matched to a gene: 6.

The table lists this clone with a few counts. The V call is TRBV30, the J call TRBJ1-4; D not resolved. The CDR3 sequence is 13 residues long. Germline V gene sequence: CDR1 GTSNPN, CDR2 SVGIG (reference sequence). Trimming stripped 4 bases from V and 8 bases from J, with 14 bases between. CDR3 coding DNA: TGTGCCTGGAATGAGGTTTCGGGAGAAAAACTGTTTTTT. Translated, it gives CAWNEVSGEKLFF.

As DNA, the CDR3 is TGTGCCAGCAGCTCCCGAGGGGGCCTGATAGACATTCAGTACTTC. Its translation: CASSSRGGLIDIQYF. J is TRBJ2-4 and V is TRBV7-3; TRBD1 matches at 7 bases. The CDR3 extends over 15 amino acids. CDR1 is SGHTA, CDR2 FQGTGA, per germline. V lost 4 bases, J lost 8 bases, and 11 bases stayed unmatched.

The V and J genes are TRBV5-6 and TRBJ1-1; D remains unclear. CDR3 length: 12 amino acids. V was cut by 3 bases and J by 5 bases, with 8 bases left in between. CDR1 is SGHDT, CDR2 YYEEEE, per germline. This CDR3 reads CASSSGWTEAFF. The DNA for the CDR3 is TGTGCCAGCAGCTCAGGCTGGACTGAAGCTTTCTTT.

The V gene is TRBV7-3, the J gene TRBJ2-2, with D hard to call. Trimming took off 4 bases at V and 8 bases at J, with 5 bases between the two ends. This CDR3 is built from 11 residues. CDR1 SGHTA and CDR2 FQGTGA come from the germline V gene. For the CDR3, the DNA is TGTGCCAGCAGCTACGGTGGGGAGCTGTTTTTT. Its translation: CASSYGGELFF.

The chain joins TRBV10-3 to TRBJ2-5; D unresolved. Trimming took 0 bases from V and 4 from J, leaving 9 bases between them. The CDR3 spans 14 residues. CDR1 and CDR2 (germline): ENHRY, SYGVKD. The CDR3, as DNA: TGTGCCATCAGTGAGTCCATGGTTCGAGAGACCCAGTACTTC. Its protein product is CAISESMVRETQYF.

This rearrangement joins TRBV28 to TRBJ2-1, with D tentatively TRBD1 (5 bases). There are 16 residues in the CDR3. Germline assignment: CDR1 MDHEN and CDR2 SYDVKM. V gave up 5 bases and J gave up 2 bases, with 16 bases separating them. Here the CDR3 DNA reads TGTGCCAGCAGTCCCCCCCAGGGTTCTCCCTACAATGAGCAGTTCTTC. Its protein product is CASSPPQGSPYNEQFF.

This clone was seen a single time. Other DNA sequences from this sample encode an identical CDR3 as well. V is TRBV27 and J is TRBJ1-2; D gene unclear. Trimming took off 2 bases at V and 4 bases at J, with 11 bases between the two ends. This CDR3 is built from 14 residues. Germline V gene data show CDR1 as MNHEY and CDR2 as SMNVEV (reference sequence). Here the CDR3 reads CASSLSRTGYGYTF. The CDR3 DNA sequence: TGTGCCAGCAGTTTAAGCAGGACCGGCTATGGCTACACCTTC.

The rearrangement joins TRBV2 to TRBJ2-7; 7 nucleotides match TRBD1. Trimming removed 11 bases from V and 0 bases from J; junction bases left unmatched: 10. This CDR3 is built from 14 residues. Germline loops: CDR1 SNHLY, CDR2 FYNNEI. DNA of the CDR3: TGTGCCTTTCACTCCGGGGACAGCTCCTACGAGCAGTACTTC. As protein: CAFHSGDSSYEQYF. Supplemented by reference TRBV2 and TRBJ2-7, the full variable domain reads EPEVTQTPSHQVTQMGQEVILRCVPISNHLYFYWYRQILGQKVEFLVSFYNNEISEKSEIFDDQFSVERPDGSNFTLKIRSTKLEDSAMYFCAFHSGDSSYEQYFGPGTRLTVT.

The genes are TRBV19 and TRBJ2-6; possibly TRBD1 or TRBD2 for D (5 bases each). This CDR3 comprises 18 residues. Per the germline V gene, CDR1 is LNHDA and CDR2 is SQIVND (reference sequence). The V end lost 5 bases, the J end lost 1 base, and 18 bases lay between the germline ends. DNA for the CDR3: TGTGCCAGTAGTCGGTTGGTGGGACGGACATCTGGGGCCAACGTCCTGACTTTC. The encoded protein is CASSRLVGRTSGANVLTF.

This chain joins TRBV21-1 and TRBJ1-5; TRBD1 was called by the table and not checked on the DNA. TRBV21-1 is a listed pseudogene. The CDR3 consists of 17 residues. The CDR3 sequence: CASSKALPGRKNQPQHF. Written as DNA, the CDR3 is TGTGCCAGCAGCAAAGCGCTACCAGGTCGAAAAAATCAGCCCCAGCATTTT.

The V gene is TRBV29-1, the J gene TRBJ2-1, with D unclear. This CDR3 has 13 amino acids. Germline loops: CDR1 SQVTM, CDR2 ANQGSEA. V shed 3 bases and J shed 4 bases, with 10 bases lying between them. For the CDR3, the DNA is TGCAGCGTTGAGGTTCCACTGTACAATGAGCAGTTCTTC. Amino acid sequence: CSVEVPLYNEQFF.

In this sample, this clone turned up a few times. The rearrangement joins TRBV7-2 to TRBJ2-5, with 9 nucleotides matching TRBD2. Per the germline V gene, CDR1 is SGHTA and CDR2 is FQGNSA. With 5 bases clipped from V and 3 bases from J, the junction kept 4 bases outside the gene matches. The CDR3 is 14 amino acids. The CDR3: CASSPLAGEETQYF. The DNA for the CDR3 is TGTGCCAGCAGCCCATTAGCGGGAGAAGAGACCCAGTACTTC.

The chain uses TRBV7-2 and TRBJ1-1; D may be TRBD1 (6 bases). The ends were cut back, 2 bases at V and 1 base at J, with 17 bases in the middle. The CDR3 is made up of 17 amino acids. Germline loops: CDR1 SGHTA, CDR2 FQGNSA. The CDR3 sequence is CASSLNEWTETNTEAFF. As DNA, the CDR3 is TGTGCCAGCAGCTTAAATGAATGGACAGAGACGAACACTGAAGCTTTCTTT.

This rearrangement joins TRBV27 to TRBJ2-1; 7 bases match TRBD1. V trimming: 5 bases; J trimming: 3 bases; junction bases outside the gene matches: 7. This CDR3 region has 15 residues. Per the germline V gene, CDR1 is MNHEY and CDR2 is SMNVEV (reference sequence). The CDR3 DNA is TGTGCCAGCAGTACCCGGGACAGCTTCTACAATGAGCAGTTCTTC. Protein sequence: CASSTRDSFYNEQFF.

The genes are TRBV9 and TRBJ2-7; TRBD2 might be the D (6 bases). Trimming left V 4 bases short and J 1 base short, with 12 bases between. The germline V gene encodes CDR1 SGDLS and CDR2 YYNGEE. The length of the CDR3 is 14 residues. Here the CDR3 DNA reads TGTGCCAGCAGCTCGGGGACTCTTTCCTACGAGCAGTACTTC. Amino acids: CASSSGTLSYEQYF. Using reference TRBV9 and TRBJ2-7 for the parts outside the CDR3, the full variable domain is DSGVTQTPKHLITATGQRVTLRCSPRSGDLSVYWYQQSLDQGLQFLIQYYNGEERAKGNILERFSAQQFPDLHSELNLSSLELGDSALYFCASSSGTLSYEQYFGPGTRLTVT.